This T cell receptor (beta chain) derives from a study of cytomegalovirus exposure and HLA in healthy donors. CDR1 and CDR2 from the germline V gene are MDHEN and SYDVKM. The CDR3 totals 13 residues. V lost 2 bases and J lost 4, with 6 bases in between. Profiling relied on immunoSEQ multiplex PCR, and the TCRdb table lists in-frame clones only, not all of them. The sample has some 170,000 clones, about 96% seen once. Sample: PBMCs. The gene calls are TRBV28 and TRBJ1-5; D is possibly TRBD1 (6 bases). The clonotype originates from a woman in her late teens or twenties in good health and CMV-seronegative. In DNA, the CDR3 is TGTGCCAGCAGTTTACAGGGGAATCAGCCCCAGCATTTT. Its translation is CASSLQGNQPQHF.